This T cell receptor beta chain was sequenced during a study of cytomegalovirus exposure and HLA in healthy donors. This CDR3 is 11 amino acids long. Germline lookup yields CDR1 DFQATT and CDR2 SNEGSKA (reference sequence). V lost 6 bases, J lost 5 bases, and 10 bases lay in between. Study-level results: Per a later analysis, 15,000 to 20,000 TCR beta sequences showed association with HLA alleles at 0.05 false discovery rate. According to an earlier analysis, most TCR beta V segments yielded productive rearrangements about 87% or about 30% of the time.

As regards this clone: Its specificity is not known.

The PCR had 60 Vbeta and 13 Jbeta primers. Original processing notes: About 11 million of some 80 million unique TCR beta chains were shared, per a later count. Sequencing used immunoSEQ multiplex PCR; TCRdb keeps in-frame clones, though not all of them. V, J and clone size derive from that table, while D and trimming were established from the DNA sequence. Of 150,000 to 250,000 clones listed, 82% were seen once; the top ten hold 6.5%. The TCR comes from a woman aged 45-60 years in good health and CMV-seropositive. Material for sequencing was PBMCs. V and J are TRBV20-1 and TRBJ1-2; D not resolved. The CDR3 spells CSAHPGYGYTF. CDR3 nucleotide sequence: TGCAGTGCGCACCCGGGGTATGGCTACACCTTC.